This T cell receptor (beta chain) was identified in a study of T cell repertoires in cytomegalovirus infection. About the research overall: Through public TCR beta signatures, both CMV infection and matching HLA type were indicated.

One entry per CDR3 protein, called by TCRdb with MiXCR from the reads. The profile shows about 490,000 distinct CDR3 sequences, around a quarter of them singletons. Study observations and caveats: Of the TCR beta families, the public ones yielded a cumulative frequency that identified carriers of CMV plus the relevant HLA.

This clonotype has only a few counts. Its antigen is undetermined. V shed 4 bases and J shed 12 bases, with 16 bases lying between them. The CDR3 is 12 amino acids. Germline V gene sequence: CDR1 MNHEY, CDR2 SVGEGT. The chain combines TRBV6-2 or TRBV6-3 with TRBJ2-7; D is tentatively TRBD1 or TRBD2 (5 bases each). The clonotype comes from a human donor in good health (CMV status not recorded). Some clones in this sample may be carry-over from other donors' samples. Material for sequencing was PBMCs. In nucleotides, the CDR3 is TGTGCCAGCAGTTGGCCCCGGGGCCCTTGGTACGTC. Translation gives CASSWPRGPWYV.